This record looks at one TCR beta chain sequence and its context. What it recognizes is unknown. This sample was taken from a study of early T cells in non-severe SARS-CoV-2 infection. About the research overall: Sequencing of unsorted whole blood was done on bulk RNA, leaving chains unpaired.

Study results and limitations: The VDJdb matching leaned toward anti-spike CD8 responses and overlooked private and CD4 specificities.

The CDR3 runs 15 residues. The V gene's germline CDR1 is DFQATT and CDR2 SNEGSKA (reference sequence). V lost 1 base and J lost 5, with 18 bases in between. Attachment of unique molecular identifiers to individual cDNA molecules was performed. TCRdb re-derived calls from the 5' RACE reads in MiXCR, one entry per CDR3 protein. The sample comprises about 86,000 distinct CDR3 sequences, 13% to 15% of which are singletons, and 6.5% to 8.5% rests with the top ten. Sample: whole blood. V is TRBV20-1 and J is TRBJ2-7; D not resolved. This TCR was sampled from an adult who was a healthcare worker with PCR-confirmed SARS-CoV-2 infection or an uninfected control (not recorded which). The DNA of the CDR3 is TGCAGTGCTAGAGCCAGAATAACCTTTCTGGACGAGCAGTACTTC. It translates to CSARARITFLDEQYF.